A selection of T cell receptor beta chains follows, all from one sample in a study of T cells in Graves' hyperthyroidism and ophthalmopathy. One entry per CDR3 protein, called by TCRdb with MiXCR from the multiplex PCR reads. Found here are more than 300,000 distinct CDR3 sequences, around 18% of them singletons; the top ten hold around two fifths. Specimen: blood. These receptors came from a young man with Graves' ophthalmopathy. Both conserved end residues are part of each CDR3. Each record gives: V gene, D gene, J gene, clone size, CDR3 DNA, CDR3 protein. A D gene is named only where the DNA matches it firmly. Clone size, where shown, is once, few, many, or a class for clones that have expanded.

TRBV18,.,TRBJ1-5,many,TGTGCCAGCTCACCGGCGGGAAGGGACAATCAGCCCCAGCATTTT,CASSPAGRDNQPQHF
TRBV12-3/TRBV12-4,.,TRBJ1-6,many,TGTGCCAGCAGTTTCCAACCAGGGGTCGGATCACCCCTCCACTTT,CASSFQPGVGSPLHF
TRBV5-1,.,TRBJ1-3,few,TGCGCCAGCAGTCCGGCGGACAGCTGGGGAAACACCATATATTTT,CASSPADSWGNTIYF
TRBV5-1,.,TRBJ1-3,many,TGCGCCAGCAGGTTAAACAGCGGGAGCGGAAACACCATATATTTT,CASRLNSGSGNTIYF
TRBV7-9,.,TRBJ2-7,.,TGTGCCAGCAGCTACCAAGATTCCTACGAGCAGTACTTC,CASSYQDSYEQYF
TRBV6-2/TRBV6-3,TRBD2,TRBJ2-6,.,TGTGCCAGCATTACCGGGGGGGCCAGGGGCGCCGGGGCCAACGTCCTGACTTTC,CASITGGARGAGANVLTF
TRBV10-3,.,TRBJ2-2,few,TGTGCCATCACGGGACAAAACACCGGGGAGCTGTTTTTT,CAITGQNTGELFF
TRBV10-3,.,TRBJ1-1,many,TGTGCCATCAGCCCCAGTGCAGGGGTGAAGACTGAAGCTTTCTTT,CAISPSAGVKTEAFF
TRBV7-9,.,TRBJ1-2,many,TGTGCCAGCAGCCAACAACCAGGAGAAGGCTATGGCTACACCTTC,CASSQQPGEGYGYTF
TRBV20-1,TRBD1,TRBJ2-7,many,TGCAGTGCTAGAGATCCGGGACAGGGTACTACCGAGCAGTACTTC,CSARDPGQGTTEQYF
TRBV5-1,TRBD1,TRBJ2-7,many,TGCGCCAGCAGCGCCGGACAGGGAGGAGAGCAGTACTTC,CASSAGQGGEQYF
TRBV16,.,TRBJ1-1,.,TGTGCCAGCAGCCAGCTGGTAGAGTCTTTCTTT,CASSQLVESFF
TRBV3-1,TRBD2,TRBJ2-1,.,TGTGCCAGCAGCCTTTTCATAGCGGGGGTTGGCGATGAGCAGTTCTTC,CASSLFIAGVGDEQFF
TRBV20-1,TRBD1,TRBJ2-7,.,TGCAGTGCTAGAGAGGAAACAGGGGGCGCAGGGGACGAGCAGTACTTC,CSAREETGGAGDEQYF
TRBV27,.,TRBJ1-1,many,TGTGCCAGCAGTTTATCCCTCGGGGTGAACACTGAAGCTTTCTTT,CASSLSLGVNTEAFF
TRBV24-1,.,TRBJ2-5,few,TGTGCCACCAGGGGGTCAGGCGGGGAGACCCAGTACTTC,CATRGSGGETQYF
TRBV7-9,TRBD1,TRBJ1-2,.,TGTGCCAGCAGCCCCGGACAGGGGGCCTTCTTTGGCTACACCTTC,CASSPGQGAFFGYTF
TRBV5-6,.,TRBJ2-3,few,TGTGCCAGCAGCTATGGAGACACGCAGTATTTT,CASSYGDTQYF
TRBV6-2/TRBV6-3,TRBD2,TRBJ2-1,.,TGTGCCAGCAGTTACTCGACTAGCGGGGGACATGAGCAGTTCTTC,CASSYSTSGGHEQFF
TRBV12-3/TRBV12-4,.,TRBJ2-5,many,TGTGCCAGCAGTACACGACAGATCCAAGAGACCCAGTACTTC,CASSTRQIQETQYF
TRBV15,.,TRBJ1-5,many,TGTGCCACCAGCAGATTCAGTGACAATCAGCCCCAGCATTTT,CATSRFSDNQPQHF
TRBV5-1,TRBD2,TRBJ2-5,.,TGCGCCAGCATCGGGGGGAACCAAGAGACCCAGTACTTC,CASIGGNQETQYF
TRBV2,.,TRBJ2-5,many,TGTGCCAGCGGGTACCAAGAGACCCAGTACTTC,CASGYQETQYF
TRBV3-1,TRBD2,TRBJ2-1,.,TGTGCCAGCAGCCACGATCTAGCGGGGGGGCCGAAGTTCCCTGAGCAGTTCTTC,CASSHDLAGGPKFPEQFF
TRBV11-2,TRBD2,TRBJ2-7,many,TGTGCCAGCAGCCGGCTGCCCAGCGGGGGTTACGAGCAGTACTTC,CASSRLPSGGYEQYF
TRBV6-4,TRBD2,TRBJ2-3,.,TGTGCCAGCAGTGACTCGGTAGCGGGGGGGAAGGATACGCAGTATTTT,CASSDSVAGGKDTQYF
TRBV10-3,.,TRBJ1-2,few,TGTGCCATCAGTGAGTCGGGGGGGCAAGATTATGGCTACACCTTC,CAISESGGQDYGYTF
TRBV6-2/TRBV6-3,TRBD2,TRBJ2-1,many,TGTGCCAGCAGTTACCCGACTAGCCGGAGGGGCAATGAGCAGTTCTTC,CASSYPTSRRGNEQFF
TRBV5-6,.,TRBJ1-2,many,TGTGCCAGCAGCTTGCGACAAGACTATGGCTACACCTTC,CASSLRQDYGYTF
TRBV5-1,TRBD1,TRBJ2-5,few,TGCGCCAGCAGCCAAGCCGGGACAGGGTGGGAAGAGACCCAGTACTTC,CASSQAGTGWEETQYF
TRBV6-5,.,TRBJ2-1,.,TGTGCCAGCAGTTACTCGGCGGGGGCCTCCAATGAGCAGTTCTTC,CASSYSAGASNEQFF
TRBV6-1,TRBD2,TRBJ2-3,many,TGTGCCAGCAGTAGGGGACTAGCCTCCACAGATACGCAGTATTTT,CASSRGLASTDTQYF
TRBV6-1,TRBD1,TRBJ2-3,.,TGTGCCAGCAGTCTTACAGGGGTTACCACAGATACGCAGTATTTT,CASSLTGVTTDTQYF
TRBV7-8,TRBD1,TRBJ2-7,many,TGTGCCAGCAGCTTACCCTCCTCAGGGGGTGGATTTACCTACGAGCAGTACTTC,CASSLPSSGGGFTYEQYF
TRBV9,TRBD2,TRBJ2-2,many,TGTGCCAGCAGCGACGGACCAGCGGGGTACACCGGGGAGCTGTTTTTT,CASSDGPAGYTGELFF
TRBV12-3/TRBV12-4,.,TRBJ1-6,many,TGTGCCAGCAGTTCAACAGGGAATAATTCACCCCTCCACTTT,CASSSTGNNSPLHF
TRBV11-2,TRBD2,TRBJ2-5,once,TGTGCCAGCAGCTTAGAACTAGCGGGGGGCTCACCCGAGCAAGAGACCCAGTACTTC,CASSLELAGGSPEQETQYF
TRBV5-6,.,TRBJ1-5,many,TGTGCCAGCAGCTTAGGGGAGGGCAATCAGCCCCAGCATTTT,CASSLGEGNQPQHF
TRBV6-1,.,TRBJ1-5,.,TGTGCCAGCAGTGAAGCGCTAGCTAACGGGCAGCCCCAGCATTTT,CASSEALANGQPQHF
TRBV3-1,.,TRBJ2-7,many,TGTGCCAGCAGCCCCCTTGGGGCCTACGAGCAGTACTTC,CASSPLGAYEQYF
TRBV18,TRBD1,TRBJ2-7,many,TGTGCCAGCTCACTCCCGGGACAGTTCTACGAGCAGTACTTC,CASSLPGQFYEQYF
TRBV29-1,TRBD1,TRBJ2-7,.,TGCAGCGTGGGACAGAGCACCTACGAGCAGTACTTC,CSVGQSTYEQYF
TRBV5-1,TRBD1,TRBJ2-7,.,TGCGCCAGCAGCCCCACGGGACAGGCGACCTACGAGCAGTACTTC,CASSPTGQATYEQYF
TRBV6-1,.,TRBJ2-2,many,TGTGCCAGCAGTGAAGCGCTTGGGAGGTCCGGGGAGCTGTTTTTT,CASSEALGRSGELFF
TRBV6-2/TRBV6-3,TRBD1,TRBJ1-1,many,TGTGCCAGCACATCTGGACAGGGATGGAACACTGAAGCTTTCTTT,CASTSGQGWNTEAFF
TRBV5-1,.,TRBJ2-2,.,TGCGCCAGCAGCTTTCGGGGCGCGAACACCGGGGAGCTGTTTTTT,CASSFRGANTGELFF
TRBV7-2,.,TRBJ2-7,many,TGTGCCAGCAGCTCCGTGTGGGCAGCGACCTACGAGCAGTACTTC,CASSSVWAATYEQYF
TRBV11-3,.,TRBJ2-1,.,TGTGCCAGCAGCGGGGGGCGGGGTGAGCAGTTCTTC,CASSGGRGEQFF
TRBV7-8,TRBD2,TRBJ2-1,many,TGTGCCAGCAGCTTAGAGCCTTTGGGCGGGGGAAGTAATGAGCAGTTCTTC,CASSLEPLGGGSNEQFF
TRBV13,.,TRBJ2-5,many,TGTGCCAGCAGCCCCTCGAGGACCCGGGGGGAGACCCAGTACTTC,CASSPSRTRGETQYF
TRBV6-1,TRBD2,TRBJ2-7,.,TGTGCCAGCAGTGACTTCGGGACTAGCGACTACGAGCAGTGCTTC,CASSDFGTSDYEQCF
TRBV28,TRBD1,TRBJ1-2,many,TGTGCCAGCAGTTTATGGCGGACAGGGGTTGGCTACACCTTC,CASSLWRTGVGYTF
TRBV5-1,TRBD1,TRBJ2-1,.,TGCGCCAGCAGCTCGGGACAGGGGGCCCTCCGTTCCTGGACGAATGAGCAGTTCTTC,CASSSGQGALRSWTNEQFF
TRBV18,.,TRBJ2-1,many,TGTGCCAGCTCACCACCCGGGCACAATGAGCAGTTCTTC,CASSPPGHNEQFF